This T cell receptor (beta chain) was documented in a study of cytomegalovirus exposure and HLA in healthy donors. At the level of the study: The use of the same platform for the 90 to 150 validation repertoires and the roughly 680 first-cohort repertoires was reported by a later analysis.

For this clone: In the same sample, other DNA sequences code for this CDR3.

An approximately 120-subject validation cohort, separate from the approximately 720-subject first cohort, supplied the donors. This CDR3 is 14 amino acids long. The V gene end was trimmed by 3 bases and the J gene end by 6 bases; junction bases not matched to a gene: 2. Germline V gene sequence: CDR1 SGDLS, CDR2 YYNGEE. Measured with immunoSEQ multiplex PCR; TCRdb has only the in-frame clones, and not every one. The sample records approximately 240,000 clones, 75% to 95% being singletons. The V call is TRBV9, the J call TRBJ1-5, with 11 bases fitting TRBD1. This TCR derives from a young woman in good health and CMV-seronegative. The sample consisted of PBMCs. CDR3 nucleotide sequence: TGTGCCAGCAGCGCAGGGACAGGGGGTCAGCCCCAGCATTTT. It specifies CASSAGTGGQPQHF.